This T cell receptor (beta chain) derives from a study of cytomegalovirus exposure and HLA in healthy donors. This clone was detected only a few times. Its specificity is unknown. A multiplex PCR was run with 60 Vbeta primers and 13 Jbeta primers. Original handling: As a later analysis found, there were around 86 million unique TCR beta chains, of which around 9.9 million were shared. Sequenced by immunoSEQ multiplex PCR; TCRdb stores in-frame clones only, minus some. V and J calls and clone size follow that table, whereas D and trimming were derived from the DNA. Here the sample spans some 100,000 clones, about four fifths being singletons. This CDR3 spans 12 amino acids. V lost 8 bases and J lost 5, with 10 bases in between. Germline lookup yields CDR1 MNHNS and CDR2 SASEGT. Study-wide points: Rarity characterized most TCR sequences, yet some public TCRs appeared in many donors. Later on, an analysis showed TCR association rates differing by HLA locus, with DRB1 the most and HLA-C the fewest.

Sequenced material: PBMCs. The sequence derives from a female donor in good health and CMV-seropositive. This chain connects TRBV6-1 to TRBJ1-5; D gene uncertain. CDR3 amino acids: CASSRSDQPQHF. CDR3 DNA sequence: TGTGCCAGCTCCCGTTCCGATCAGCCCCAGCATTTT.